This T cell receptor beta chain was captured by sequencing in a study of shared clonotypes between healthy human individuals. Study results and caveats: Collection of samples was limited to blood; tissue repertoires likely differ.

The authors ran unsorted PBMC replicate PCRs on about 300 ng DNA, 25,000 to 35,000 T cell genomes. Assay used: immunoSEQ multiplex PCR; TCRdb lists only in-frame clones, some missing. Of hundreds of thousands of clones listed, 79% are singletons. This clone was detected many times. Antigen specificity is unknown. The same CDR3 can be traced to other DNA sequences in this sample. The CDR3 runs 16 residues. Germline V gene data show CDR1 as MNHEY and CDR2 as SMNVEV (reference sequence). Trimming took 7 bases from V and 1 from J; bases not matched to a gene: 12. Donors were healthy HIV-negative adults without recently reported acute infections or vaccinations. The study drew all its donors from Caucasian adults living in Nashville, Tennessee.

The TCR comes from a woman in her 40s in good health. Some clones in this sample may be carry-over from other donors' samples. The chain recombines TRBV27 with TRBJ1-1; the match to TRBD1 covers 7 bases. The sequenced material came from PBMCs. CDR3 region: CASNPVKTGTNTEAFF. CDR3 sequence (DNA): TGTGCCAGCAACCCCGTCAAGACAGGGACGAACACTGAAGCTTTCTTT.